Below, 15 T cell receptor beta chains from the same sample are listed, as sequenced in a study of preoperative IRX-2 immunotherapy in early breast cancer. The table came from immunoSEQ multiplex PCR; TCRdb's copy has only in-frame clones and leaves some out. The sample includes about 33,000 clones, under 90% of them seen just once. Treatment of the sample: preoperative locoregional IRX-2 cytokine immunotherapy. Material: tumor tissue, obtained after IRX-2 immunotherapy. The origin of the receptors is a human donor with breast cancer.

This clone was seen only once. The chain employs TRBV6-8 and TRBJ1-2; D perhaps matches TRBD1 (6 bases). V shed 9 bases and J shed 4 bases, with 15 bases lying between them. The CDR3 consists of 13 residues. Germline CDR1 is MNHGY and CDR2 is SAAAGT. DNA for the CDR3: TGTGCCAGTAGGGGGGGAGGTCGCTATGGCTACACCTTC. This translates into CASRGGGRYGYTF.

The rearrangement uses TRBV29-1 and TRBJ1-1; maybe TRBD1 (6 bases). Germline CDR1 is SQVTM and CDR2 is ANQGSEA. V was clipped by 7 bases and J by 4 bases, with 19 bases between them. CDR3 size: 14 residues. CDR3 nucleotide sequence: TGCAGCGCGCGTCGGGGACACGGTGGCACTGAAGCTTTCTTT. The encoded protein is CSARRGHGGTEAFF.

This clone was found a few times. The chain carries TRBV7-7 and TRBJ2-2; D might be TRBD1 (5 bases). This CDR3 contains 15 residues. Between the trimmed V and J ends, which lost 5 bases and 6 bases, there was a span of 16 bases. CDR1 and CDR2 (germline): SSHAT, FNYEAQ (reference sequence). CDR3 sequence (DNA): TGTGCCAGCAGCCTTCAGGGTTGGTTCGCCGGGGAGCTGTTTTTT. Protein sequence: CASSLQGWFAGELFF.

The genes are TRBV7-6 and TRBJ2-7; 12 positions match TRBD1. Germline loops: CDR1 SGHVS, CDR2 FNYEAQ. This CDR3 region has 14 residues. J lost 5 bases, V lost 5 bases, and 4 bases had no gene match. CDR3 loop: CASSQGQGADEQYF. The CDR3 DNA follows: TGTGCCAGCAGCCAGGGACAGGGGGCGGACGAGCAGTACTTC.

The rearrangement joins TRBV15 to TRBJ1-3; D is possibly TRBD1 (5 bases). V lost 0 bases and J lost 2, with 11 bases in between. This CDR3 has 16 amino acids. Germline CDR1 reads LNHNV; CDR2 reads YYDKDF (reference sequence). CDR3 nucleotide sequence: TGTGCCACCAGCAGAGATCGGTCGGGGGCTGGAAACACCATATATTTT. Protein sequence: CATSRDRSGAGNTIYF.

The chain uses TRBV19 and TRBJ2-1; 7 positions agree with TRBD1. Trimming took 7 bases from V and 2 from J; bases not matched to a gene: 8. The CDR3 is 15 amino acids. Germline CDR1 reads LNHDA; CDR2 reads SQIVND (reference sequence). This CDR3 reads CASNRAQGAYNEQFF. CDR3 DNA: TGTGCCAGTAACAGGGCTCAGGGGGCCTACAATGAGCAGTTCTTC.

The V call is TRBV7-4, the J call TRBJ1-1; tentative D call: TRBD1 (6 bases). The germline V gene encodes CDR1 SGHVT and CDR2 SQSDAQ. There are 13 residues in the CDR3. Trimming removed 6 bases from V and 4 bases from J, with 12 bases in between. Here the CDR3 reads CASSPQGSTEAFF. As DNA, the CDR3 is TGTGCCAGCAGTCCTCAGGGGAGCACTGAAGCTTTCTTT. The entire variable domain, with the rest obtained from reference TRBV7-4 and TRBJ1-1, is as follows: GAGVSQSPRYKVAKRGRDVALRCDSISGHVTLYWYRQTLGQGSEVLTYSQSDAQRDKSGRPSGRFSAERPERSVSTLKIQRTEQGDSAVYLCASSPQGSTEAFFGQGTRLTVV.

This chain uses TRBV11-3 with TRBJ1-5, with D possibly matching TRBD1 (5 bases). The CDR3 has 16 amino acids. Germline lookup yields CDR1 SGHNT and CDR2 YENEEA. V lost 3 bases to trimming and J lost 6 bases, with 18 bases between them. The chain's CDR3 is CASSFGMGPLSQPQHF. The CDR3 DNA follows: TGTGCCAGCAGCTTCGGGATGGGGCCGCTCAGTCAGCCCCAGCATTTT.

This clone has only a few counts. The chain recombines TRBV14 with TRBJ2-5, with D perhaps TRBD1 or TRBD2 (5 bases each). In germline, CDR1 is SGHDN, CDR2 FVKESK. The CDR3 consists of 13 residues. V dropped 3 bases and J dropped 5 bases, with 10 bases sitting between them. CDR3 DNA sequence: TGTGCCAGCAGCCACTGGGGCGGGGAGACCCAGTACTTC. It translates to CASSHWGGETQYF.

This chain links TRBV5-1 with TRBJ2-3; 7 bases are a match to TRBD2. In germline, CDR1 is SGHRS, CDR2 YFSETQ. The V segment lost 4 bases and the J segment 1 base; nucleotides outside the gene matches: 12. The CDR3 extends over 17 amino acids. CDR3: CASSPRGLPDRTDTQYF. The CDR3 DNA reads as TGCGCCAGCAGCCCGAGGGGACTACCGGACCGCACAGATACGCAGTATTTT.

The sample holds a few counts of this clone. The chain recombines TRBV7-1 with TRBJ1-6, with 8 nucleotides matching TRBD1. TRBV7-1 belongs to the ORF category, with a function that is uncertain. This CDR3 is 16 amino acids long. J lost 7 bases, V lost 5 bases, and 10 bases had no gene match. In DNA, the CDR3 is TGTGCCAGCAGCCAAACCGGGACAGGAGTAAATTCACCCCTCCACTTT. Its protein is CASSQTGTGVNSPLHF.

The chain links TRBV6-8 to TRBJ1-2; D is undetermined. The CDR3 totals 15 residues. Per germline, CDR1 MNHGY and CDR2 SAAAGT. The V and J ends lost 7 bases and 8 bases respectively, with 23 bases between them. In DNA, the CDR3 is TGTGCCAGCACCCTCACTCAATCTTCTCTAGGGGGCTACACCTTC. It encodes CASTLTQSSLGGYTF.

The chain uses TRBV14 and TRBJ1-2; a weak D match, TRBD1 (5 bases). The V end was cut by 4 bases, the J end by 0 bases, with 6 bases between. This CDR3 is 13 amino acids long. Germline V gene lookup returns CDR1 SGHDN and CDR2 FVKESK. CDR3 DNA sequence: TGTGCCAGCAGCCCAGGGTCTAACTATGGCTACACCTTC. Amino acids: CASSPGSNYGYTF.

The V gene is TRBV6-8, the J gene TRBJ1-5, with D possibly TRBD1 on 5 matching bases. V lost 6 bases, J lost 1 base, and 10 bases lay in between. The CDR3 runs to 14 residues. Germline V gene sequence: CDR1 MNHGY, CDR2 SAAAGT. CDR3 nucleotides: TGTGCCAGCAGAGACCGGGACAGCAATCAGCCCCAGCATTTT. Translation: CASRDRDSNQPQHF.

Of note for this clone: The junction shows a germline mismatch at one end, possibly a read error. The rearrangement uses TRBV6-4 and TRBJ1-5; 7 bases match TRBD1. The germline CDR1 and CDR2 sequences are MRHNA and SNTAGT. The CDR3 is made up of 14 amino acids. Here the CDR3 reads CAISSGTDNQPQHF. In DNA form, the CDR3 reads TGTGCCATCAGTTCCGGGACAGACAATCAGCCCCAGCATTTT.